Listed below are T cell receptor beta chains from one sample, sequenced in a study of blood T cells in healthy people across ages. TCRdb re-analysed the 5' RACE reads in MiXCR, keeping a single row per CDR3 protein. The repertoire holds about 770,000 distinct CDR3 sequences, with roughly 44% as singletons. The sample was blood. All receptors come from a man in his 60s in good health. Both conserved end residues are part of each CDR3. The D gene is left open where the match is weak. Size is stated for part of the rows, as once, few or many counts, or as a class when the clone is expanded.

DNA: TGCGCCAGCAGCGAGCAGGGTCTAACTAATGAAAAACTGTTTTTT
CDR3: CASSEQGLTNEKLFF
D: NA
V: TRBV4-3
J: TRBJ1-4
size: NA

DNA: TGTGCCAGCAGCTCCCCGGCCCTAGCGGGGGGAACGCAGTATTTT
CDR3: CASSSPALAGGTQYF
D: TRBD2
V: TRBV7-2
J: TRBJ2-3
size: once

DNA: TGTGCCAGCGATAAACCGGGGACAGGGGGCTTCTACACCTTC
CDR3: CASDKPGTGGFYTF
D: TRBD1
V: TRBV7-2
J: TRBJ1-2
size: NA

DNA: TGTGCCAGCAGCGGCACAGAGAGCTATGGCTACACCTTC
CDR3: CASSGTESYGYTF
D: NA
V: TRBV9
J: TRBJ1-2
size: NA

DNA: TGTGCCAGCAGTGGTGAAGCGGGTGGGTTCTATGAGCAGTTCTTC
CDR3: CASSGEAGGFYEQFF
D: NA
V: TRBV6-4
J: TRBJ2-1
size: NA

DNA: TGTGCCAGCAGTTACTCGAGCAGCCCTCTGGGCTCCTACGAGCAGTACTTC
CDR3: CASSYSSSPLGSYEQYF
D: NA
V: TRBV6-6
J: TRBJ2-7
size: NA

DNA: TGTGCCAGCGGGTCCGGGACATACTTTAACTATGGCTACACCTTC
CDR3: CASGSGTYFNYGYTF
D: NA
V: TRBV6-1
J: TRBJ1-2
size: NA

DNA: TGTGCCAGCGGAGATTACAGCGAGCAGTACTTC
CDR3: CASGDYSEQYF
D: NA
V: TRBV6-2/TRBV6-3
J: TRBJ2-7
size: once

DNA: TGTGCCAGCAGTCCAGGTCGGGGGAGCTTATCAACCACCCACTTT
CDR3: CASSPGRGSLSTTHF
D: NA
V: TRBV12-3/TRBV12-4
J: TRBJ1-6
size: NA

DNA: TGTGCCAGCAGCACCTCTAGCGGGGCTTACAATGAGCAGTTCTTC
CDR3: CASSTSSGAYNEQFF
D: TRBD2
V: TRBV7-2
J: TRBJ2-1
size: few

DNA: TGTGCCAGCAGTGAAAGCCCTAGCGGGCCCCCTTACGAGCAGTACTTC
CDR3: CASSESPSGPPYEQYF
D: TRBD2
V: TRBV6-1
J: TRBJ2-7
size: NA

DNA: TGTGCCAGCAGCGTAGCGGTGGCACCCTGGGGCGAGCAGTACTTC
CDR3: CASSVAVAPWGEQYF
D: NA
V: TRBV9
J: TRBJ2-7
size: NA

DNA: TGTGCCAGCAGCTTAGATTCCCAAACCCAGTACTTC
CDR3: CASSLDSQTQYF
D: NA
V: TRBV11-2
J: TRBJ2-5
size: NA

DNA: TGTGCCAGCAGCTTAGTTCAGGGAAGCAGTACAGATACGCAGTATTTT
CDR3: CASSLVQGSSTDTQYF
D: NA
V: TRBV7-2
J: TRBJ2-3
size: NA

DNA: TGTGCCAGCAGTGCTCCGCAAGAGACCCAGTACTTC
CDR3: CASSAPQETQYF
D: NA
V: TRBV2
J: TRBJ2-5
size: NA

DNA: TGCAGTGCTCCCAATAGTAGGGCTACGGGAAGCTCCTATAATTCACCCCTCCACTTT
CDR3: CSAPNSRATGSSYNSPLHF
D: NA
V: TRBV20-1
J: TRBJ1-6
size: NA

DNA: TGTGCCAGCAGTTTAAGTTACCCCGGGGGGAATCAGCCCCAGCATTTT
CDR3: CASSLSYPGGNQPQHF
D: NA
V: TRBV12-3/TRBV12-4
J: TRBJ1-5
size: NA